This T cell receptor (beta chain) was profiled in a study of CD8 T cells in Susac syndrome. Per germline, CDR1 SGHTA and CDR2 FQGNSA. The CDR3 consists of 15 residues. Trimming stripped 5 bases from V and 2 bases from J, with 16 bases between. Random hexamers were used to reverse transcribe the RNA input (about 0.45 to 1 ug). Amplification of TCR beta CDR3 spanned 54 Vbeta and 13 Jbeta via immunoSEQ multiplex PCR. TCRdb processed the immunoSEQ multiplex PCR reads anew with MiXCR; each CDR3 protein has one entry. Among approximately 180,000 distinct CDR3 sequences, around 93% were seen once, and the ten largest hold roughly 0.097%. Relapsing-remitting disease, either stable or active, was present in the multiple sclerosis controls, who were treatment-naive patients.

The chain carries TRBV7-2 and TRBJ2-7; TRBD2 is a possible D gene (6 bases). This TCR was recovered from a human donor with multiple sclerosis. The specimen sequenced was CD4+ T cells from PBMCs. Written as DNA, the CDR3 is TGTGCCAGCAGCCCCCGCGGGACCGTTACCTACGAGCAGTACTTC. It translates to CASSPRGTVTYEQYF. Full variable domain (rest looked up from reference TRBV7-2 and TRBJ2-7): GAGVSQSPSNKVTEKGKDVELRCDPISGHTALYWYRQSLGQGLEFLIYFQGNSAPDKSGLPSDRFSAERTGGSVSTLTIQRTQQEDSAVYLCASSPRGTVTYEQYFGPGTRLTVT.